This T cell receptor beta chain comes out of a study of neoadjuvant nivolumab and ipilimumab in lung cancer (TCRdb year 2020). About the investigation overall: Nivolumab was administered intravenously at 3 mg/kg on days 1, 15 and 29, and in the combination arm ipilimumab 1 mg/kg was added on day 1 only. The study compared TCR repertoires in pretherapy (baseline) peripheral blood with TCR repertoires in tumors resected at surgery after neoadjuvant immune checkpoint blockade. The trial treated 44 patients with operable NSCLC: some 23 were randomized to nivolumab monotherapy and roughly 21 to nivolumab plus ipilimumab. Matched pretherapy and resected tumor pairs were analyzed for seven patients: four treated with nivolumab and three with nivolumab plus ipilimumab. The major pathologic response (MPR) rate in the intention-to-treat population in each study arm was designated as the primary trial endpoint. Study-wide findings and limitations: A positive correlation was observed between pretherapy blood TCR richness and richness in tumors resected after neoadjuvant therapy (Spearman R ≈ 0.82). No significant correlation was found between TCR clonality and pathologic tumor regression, and only a single major-pathologic-response sample was available for the analysis of TCR clonality versus pathologic tumor regression. A small number of samples was subjected to TCR sequencing. Greater TCR richness and clonality were observed in resected tumors than in tumor-adjacent uninvolved lung, and increases were observed in more dual-therapy-treated tumors. From pretherapy to surgery, increases in tumor T-cell richness and clonality were observed in three of three dual-therapy tumors but in only two of four nivolumab-treated tumors.

The method behind the library was the immunoSEQ multiplex PCR assay. Per the original workflow: Repertoires were summarized in terms of richness and clonality, and significantly expanded and contracted clones between pre- and post-therapy samples were identified. What TCRdb holds here is the immuneACCESS table cut down to in-frame rearrangements. Part of the clones is not present; checked against another copy, under half of the missing clones reflect an unresolved V gene, and the others are unexplained. V, J and clone size were drawn from that table, and D and trimming were deduced from the DNA. This sample holds 15,000 to 20,000 clones; around 76% were observed only once. Of the sample, around 7.8% is held by the ten largest clones. Interpreted using the paper, the time point label stands for: at surgical resection after neoadjuvant nivolumab +/- ipilimumab. The samples were taken from NEOSTAR, a phase 2 randomized trial in operable NSCLC that tested neoadjuvant nivolumab or nivolumab plus ipilimumab, followed by surgery.

Concerning this clone: There is no known antigen for this receptor. No quality values exist for individual bases; no much larger clone is one base distant.

The germline V gene yields MNHEY for CDR1 and SVGAGI for CDR2. Measured from the cysteine to the phenylalanine, the CDR3 is 13 residues long. Here the CDR3 DNA is all that survives: 39 bases in frame from base 1. Cut back by 9 bases and 4 bases, the V and J ends lie 13 bases apart. The chain links TRBV6-5 with TRBJ2-1, with TRBD2 perhaps the D gene, on 7 matching bases. This clonotype was obtained from an adult with non-small cell lung cancer. The sequences come from tumor tissue, collected after neoadjuvant nivolumab, alone or with ipilimumab, at or shortly before surgery. The sequenced DNA is TGTGCCAGTCAAGGGGGGGCGTACAATGAGCAGTTCTTC. Translation gives CASQGGAYNEQFF.